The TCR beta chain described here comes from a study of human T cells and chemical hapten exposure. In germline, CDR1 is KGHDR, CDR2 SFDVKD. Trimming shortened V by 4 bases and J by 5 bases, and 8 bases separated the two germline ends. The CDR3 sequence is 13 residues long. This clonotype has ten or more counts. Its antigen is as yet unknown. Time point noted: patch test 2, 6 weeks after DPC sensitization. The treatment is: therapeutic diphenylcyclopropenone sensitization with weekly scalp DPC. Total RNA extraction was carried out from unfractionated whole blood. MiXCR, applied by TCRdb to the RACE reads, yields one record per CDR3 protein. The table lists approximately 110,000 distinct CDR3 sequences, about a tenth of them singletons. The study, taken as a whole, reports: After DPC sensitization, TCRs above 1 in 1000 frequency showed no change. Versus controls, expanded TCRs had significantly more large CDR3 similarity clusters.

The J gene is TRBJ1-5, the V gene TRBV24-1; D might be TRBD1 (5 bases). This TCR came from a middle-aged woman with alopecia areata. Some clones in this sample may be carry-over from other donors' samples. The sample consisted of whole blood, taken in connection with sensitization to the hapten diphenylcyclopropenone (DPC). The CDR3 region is CATSERGDQPQHF. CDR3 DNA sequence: TGTGCCACCAGTGAAAGAGGGGATCAGCCCCAGCATTTT.